These 24 T cell receptor beta chains were all obtained from the same sample, sequenced in a study of T cells in Graves' hyperthyroidism and ophthalmopathy. The investigators amplified TCR beta CDR3 regions from RNA transcripts. During a first-round RT-PCR of the TCR CDR3, the HTBI primer set was used. In TCRdb, the multiplex PCR reads were re-called with MiXCR into one record per CDR3 protein. The table records fewer than 400,000 distinct CDR3 sequences, approximately 15% of them present only once. Sequencing was carried out using blood. The receptors were sampled from a woman aged 18-29 years with Graves' hyperthyroidism that later progressed to Graves' ophthalmopathy.

This clonotype was observed a handful of times. The genes are TRBV7-8 and TRBJ2-7; 7 bases are shared with TRBD1. In germline, CDR1 is SGHVS, CDR2 FQNEAQ. This CDR3 has 14 residues. V shed 5 bases and J 1 base; nucleotides not matched to a gene: 5. This CDR3 is CASSVRQGSYEQYF. The DNA for the CDR3 is TGTGCCAGCAGCGTTCGACAGGGTTCCTACGAGCAGTACTTC.

This clonotype was detected many times. This chain links TRBV2 with TRBJ2-7; 11 bases line up with TRBD2. Germline trimming cut 6 bases from V and 3 bases from J; bases unmatched to any gene: 13. This CDR3 has 17 amino acids. Germline values: CDR1 SNHLY, CDR2 FYNNEI. Here the CDR3 reads CASRGDIRLAGHYEQYF. The CDR3 coding sequence is TGTGCCAGCAGGGGGGACATCCGACTAGCGGGACACTACGAGCAGTACTTC.

This clonotype was picked up many times. V usage is TRBV6-1 and J usage is TRBJ2-7; TRBD2 matches 7 bases. Germline trimming cut 5 bases from V and 0 bases from J; bases unmatched to any gene: 7. CDR1 is MNHNS, CDR2 SASEGT, per germline. There are 15 residues in the CDR3. The DNA for the CDR3 is TGTGCCAGCAGTTCCCTAGCGGACTTCTCCTACGAGCAGTACTTC. It codes for CASSSLADFSYEQYF.

In this sample, this clonotype turned up a few times. The chain joins TRBV12-3 or TRBV12-4 to TRBJ1-4; D is perhaps TRBD1 (5 bases). V dropped 3 bases and J dropped 7 bases, with 12 bases sitting between them. The length of the CDR3 is 14 residues. The CDR3 DNA reads as TGTGCCAGCAGTTTTACGGGGGGGGGTGAAAAACTGTTTTTT. It yields the protein CASSFTGGGEKLFF.

V is TRBV5-1 and J is TRBJ2-2; 13 nucleotides agree with TRBD2. CDR3 length equals 18 residues. CDR1 is SGHRS and CDR2 is YFSETQ in the germline V gene. Losses at the gene ends were 0 bases for V and 4 bases for J; bases not matched to a gene: 6. The CDR3 spells CASSLAKGLAGSTGELFF. For the CDR3, the DNA is TGCGCCAGCAGCTTGGCCAAGGGACTAGCGGGGAGCACCGGGGAGCTGTTTTTT. Full variable domain (missing parts from reference TRBV5-1 and TRBJ2-2): KAGVTQTPRYLIKTRGQQVTLSCSPISGHRSVSWYQQTPGQGLQFLFEYFSETQRNKGNFPGRFSGRQFSNSRSEMNVSTLELGDSALYLCASSLAKGLAGSTGELFFGEGSRLTVL.

This clonotype was seen at least ten times. V and J are TRBV20-1 and TRBJ2-7, with 9 bases matching TRBD2. CDR1 is DFQATT, CDR2 SNEGSKA, per germline (reference sequence). This CDR3 has 18 residues. The V and J ends lost 0 bases and 3 bases, in that order; junction bases with no gene match: 15. The DNA of the CDR3 is TGCAGTGCTAGAGATAGTAAGGCGGGAGGGCCTTTACTCTACGAGCAGTACTTC. Residues: CSARDSKAGGPLLYEQYF.

Of note for this clonotype: The junction shows a germline mismatch at one end, possibly a read error. The V gene is TRBV12-3 or TRBV12-4, the J gene TRBJ2-7; 12 bases map to TRBD2. The CDR3 runs to 16 residues. CDR3 coding DNA: TGTGCCAGCAGTTTAGAATGGACTAGCGGGGCCTACAAGCAGTACTTC. Translating it yields CASSLEWTSGAYKQYF.

This chain joins TRBV7-2 and TRBJ1-5; weak D call: TRBD1 (6 bases). This CDR3 is built from 16 residues. V dropped 1 base and J dropped 3 bases, with 13 bases sitting between them. The germline gives CDR1 SGHTA, CDR2 FQGNSA. CDR3 loop: CASSLGTPGHNQPQHF. CDR3 DNA: TGTGCCAGCAGCTTAGGGACACCGGGACACAATCAGCCCCAGCATTTT.

This clonotype has ten or more counts. This rearrangement joins TRBV27 to TRBJ1-2; tentative D call: TRBD1 (6 bases). Trimming cost V 2 bases and J 7 bases, with 17 bases left between them. Germline assignment: CDR1 MNHEY and CDR2 SMNVEV (reference sequence). The CDR3 is 15 residues long. The CDR3 coding sequence is TGTGCCAGCAGTTTAAGGACAGATGGCTCCTCTGGCTACACCTTC. This translates into CASSLRTDGSSGYTF.

This clonotype has only one observation. The rearrangement joins TRBV19 to TRBJ2-1; D not certain. The CDR3 runs 14 residues. Looked up from germline, CDR1 is LNHDA and CDR2 is SQIVND (reference sequence). Trimming removed 1 base from V and 9 bases from J, with 13 bases in between. CDR3 DNA: TGTGCCAGTAGTATAGTTGGACGAAGTAGTGAGCAGTTCTTC. It is translated as CASSIVGRSSEQFF.

The V gene is TRBV7-2, the J gene TRBJ2-3; D call uncertain. CDR1 is SGHTA and CDR2 is FQGNSA in the germline V gene. Trimming stripped 5 bases from V and 11 bases from J, with 20 bases between. The CDR3 has 14 residues. CDR3 residues: CASSLKLLVLGQYF. The CDR3 nucleotides are TGTGCCAGCAGCCTCAAACTACTGGTCCTGGGGCAGTATTTT.

In its sample, this clonotype was seen many times. This chain uses TRBV28 with TRBJ2-3; D uncertain. The CDR3 spans 13 residues. Trimming took off 7 bases at V and 1 base at J, with 9 bases between the two ends. Germline CDR1 reads MDHEN; CDR2 reads SYDVKM. For the CDR3, the DNA is TGTGCCAGCATCTTACCAGGCACAGATACGCAGTATTTT. It codes for CASILPGTDTQYF.

The chain employs TRBV4-1 and TRBJ2-2; 7 bases match TRBD2. Trimming took 1 base from V and 5 from J; bases not matched to a gene: 7. Per the germline V gene, CDR1 is MGHRA and CDR2 is YSYEKL. The CDR3 spans 16 residues. The CDR3 spells CASSQALAAKTGELFF. The DNA of the CDR3 is TGCGCCAGCAGCCAAGCTCTAGCGGCCAAGACCGGGGAGCTGTTTTTT.

In DNA form, the CDR3 reads TGTGCCTGGAGTGTCTGGGGGGGAGTAAACACCGGGGAGCTGTTTTTT. Its protein product is CAWSVWGGVNTGELFF. This chain connects TRBV30 to TRBJ2-2; the match to TRBD2 covers 7 bases. V lost 0 bases and J lost 2; bases outside the gene matches: 6. This CDR3 spans 16 amino acids. The germline V gene encodes CDR1 GTSNPN and CDR2 SVGIG (reference sequence).

This clonotype was seen a few times. The chain combines TRBV28 with TRBJ1-2, with 8 bases that match TRBD1. The CDR3 consists of 12 residues. The V gene's germline CDR1 is MDHEN and CDR2 SYDVKM. V lost 4 bases and J lost 5; bases outside the gene matches: 0. The CDR3 loop is CASSYRGYGYTF. In nucleotides, the CDR3 is TGTGCCAGCAGTTACAGGGGGTATGGCTACACCTTC.

This clonotype has a count of ten or more. The chain combines TRBV5-1 with TRBJ2-1; 9 bases match TRBD2. J lost 6 bases, V lost 8 bases, and 12 bases had no gene match. This CDR3 contains 15 residues. CDR1 and CDR2 (germline): SGHRS, YFSETQ. As DNA, the CDR3 is TGCGCCAGTAAAGGGAGGACTAGCGATTTCAATGAGCAGTTCTTC. Protein: CASKGRTSDFNEQFF. The full variable domain, with the rest looked up from reference TRBV5-1 and TRBJ2-1, is KAGVTQTPRYLIKTRGQQVTLSCSPISGHRSVSWYQQTPGQGLQFLFEYFSETQRNKGNFPGRFSGRQFSNSRSEMNVSTLELGDSALYLCASKGRTSDFNEQFFGPGTRLTVL.

The J gene is TRBJ2-2, the V gene TRBV3-1; 10 nucleotides agree with TRBD2. The CDR3 loop spans 21 amino acids. J gave up 0 bases and V 2 bases, and 15 bases lay outside the gene matches. The germline V gene has CDR1 LGHDT and CDR2 YNNKEL (reference sequence). The CDR3 DNA is TGTGCCAGCAGCCAAAGGGTTATTGAAGCGGGAGGGATTCCGAACACCGGGGAGCTGTTTTTT. Protein sequence: CASSQRVIEAGGIPNTGELFF.

The V and J genes are TRBV11-2 and TRBJ1-6, with 7 bases that match TRBD1. With 5 bases clipped from V and 10 bases from J, the junction kept 11 bases outside the gene matches. CDR3 length: 15 amino acids. Germline V gene data show CDR1 as SGHAT and CDR2 as FQNNGV. CDR3 nucleotide sequence: TGTGCCAGCAGCCCGACAGGGAGCCGGGAGTCACCCCTCCACTTT. It codes for CASSPTGSRESPLHF.

This clonotype was seen ten or more times. J is TRBJ2-3 and V is TRBV28, with a weak D call TRBD1 (5 bases). Germline V gene lookup returns CDR1 MDHEN and CDR2 SYDVKM. V was pared by 6 bases and J by 2 bases, with 15 bases between. The CDR3 is made up of 15 amino acids. CDR3 protein: CASSPGHRTTDTQYF. Written as DNA, the CDR3 is TGTGCCAGCAGCCCAGGACATCGTACCACAGATACGCAGTATTTT.

The sample holds many counts of this clonotype. The chain recombines TRBV28 with TRBJ1-1, with 8 bases that match TRBD1. The trim removed 5 bases at V and 0 bases at J, leaving 5 bases unmatched. This CDR3 comprises 15 residues. The V gene's germline CDR1 is MDHEN and CDR2 SYDVKM. The CDR3 DNA sequence: TGTGCCAGCAGTATGGACAGGGAGCTGAACACTGAAGCTTTCTTT. Protein product: CASSMDRELNTEAFF.

The table lists this clonotype with a few counts. The CDR3 DNA reads TGTGCCAGCAGTTTAGCGACCGGGACAGTCGCCTACGAGCAGTACTTC. It encodes CASSLATGTVAYEQYF. The chain joins TRBV28 to TRBJ2-7; TRBD1 agrees at 7 bases. Germline CDR1 reads MDHEN; CDR2 reads SYDVKM. CDR3 length: 16 amino acids. Unmatched junction bases numbered 9, after V lost 2 bases and J lost 2 bases.

This clonotype showed up many times. J is TRBJ2-3 and V is TRBV28; D unresolved. Germline lookup yields CDR1 MDHEN and CDR2 SYDVKM. V was shortened by 5 bases and J by 4 bases, with 16 bases between the two germline ends. The CDR3 contains 15 residues. The CDR3 here is CASSQNPNSADTQYF. The CDR3 DNA reads TGTGCCAGCAGTCAAAACCCCAATTCAGCAGATACGCAGTATTTT.

This clonotype was observed many times. CDR3 sequence reads: CASSVVPSQNMNTEAFF. In DNA form, the CDR3 reads TGTGCCAGCAGCGTAGTCCCCTCCCAGAATATGAACACTGAAGCTTTCTTT. The chain links TRBV9 to TRBJ1-1; D is ambiguous. The CDR3 runs to 17 residues. Germline CDR1 SGDLS, CDR2 YYNGEE. Between the trimmed V and J ends, which lost 0 bases and 0 bases, there was a span of 15 bases.

This clonotype has more than one count but fewer than ten. The chain recombines TRBV14 with TRBJ1-1, with D maybe TRBD1 (5 bases). The germline CDR1 and CDR2 sequences are SGHDN and FVKESK. CDR3 length: 12 residues. The V and J ends lost 0 bases and 11 bases respectively, with 10 bases between them. The DNA for the CDR3 is TGTGCCAGCAGCCAAGATCAAGGGACCGCTTTCTTT. Translation: CASSQDQGTAFF.